This T cell receptor beta chain emerged from a study of blood T cell repertoires in COVID-19 (dated by TCRdb to the early 2020s). About the full investigation: Collaborator samples came from the United States, Italy and Spain and covered acute and convalescent phases of COVID-19. Subjects who had been exposed to COVID-19, were actively infected with it, or had recovered from it provided the deeply sampled blood TCRbeta repertoires that made up the dataset. The prospective study material was composed of cDNA or gDNA derived from T cells, B-cell-depleted T cells, or PBMCs. Where available, HLA class I and class II types were obtained from metadata supplied by the sample provider rather than from assay-based typing. The repertoires were made available in a free public database intended to serve as a resource for research on the immune response to SARS-CoV-2. Samples came from the ongoing ImmuneRACE study (first 160 participants) plus 1,254 subjects from 6 global collaborators. The sample metadata nearly always contained a de-identified subject ID, COVID-19 status, age in years and sex. Beyond this particular receptor, the publication reports: The amount of clinical and demographic metadata varied by source and participant and was provided uncurated.

The immunoSEQ Assay, a bias-controlled multiplex PCR, was used to amplify TCRbeta CDR3 regions from genomic DNA. From the authors' description of their analysis: Nucleated cell counts per sample were estimated from amplification of reference gene primers within the assay. To quantify the absolute abundance of each unique TCRbeta CDR3 rearrangement, sequence reads were collapsed and filtered. For each sample, productive Simpson clonality was calculated as the square root of Simpson's diversity index across productive rearrangements. TCRdb provides this immuneACCESS table in a form limited to in-frame rearrangements. Some clones are lacking; in checked studies, under half of them reflect an unresolved V gene, and why the rest are absent is not known. V and J calls and clone size follow that table, whereas D and trimming were derived from the DNA. The sample yields a few hundred thousand clones; about 83% were counted once. The ten largest account for 1.5% to 1.7% of the sample.

Samples from volunteer blood donors who had recovered from COVID-19 were contributed by a second Seattle source. Each collaborating institution followed its own protocols to collect whole blood in K2EDTA tubes. For TCRbeta analysis, collaborator samples were shipped as frozen whole blood, as isolated PBMCs, or as DNA extracted from either sample type. Points on this clone: Its antigen is not yet known. Nothing much larger sits one base from this clone, and base qualities are not available.

The V and J ends are trimmed by 0 bases and 0 bases, leaving 4 bases between them. The cysteine opens and the phenylalanine closes a CDR3 of 15 amino acids. Left in the record is the CDR3 DNA by itself, 45 bases read in frame from the first base. The germline V gene sets CDR1 to SGHDT and CDR2 to YYEEEE. Sequencing input: peripheral blood. The sequence was collected from a woman in her 40s who had recovered from COVID-19. Recombination joined TRBV5-6 with TRBJ2-6; the D segment cannot be called with confidence. CDR3 loop: CASSLGISGANVLTF. The bases read TGTGCCAGCAGCTTGGGTATCTCTGGGGCCAACGTCCTGACTTTC.